Described below is a single T cell receptor (beta chain) sequence and its context. The antigen it recognizes is unknown. No per-base quality is available; no much larger clone lies one base away. From the germline V gene, CDR1 is KGHDR and CDR2 is SFDVKD. Including cysteine and phenylalanine, the CDR3 has 12 amino acids. The only DNA kept is the CDR3, 36 bases in frame from the first base. Trimming at the junction amounts to 1 base on V and 7 bases on J, and the germline ends lie 4 bases apart. This specimen belongs to a study of response to subunit inactivated influenza vaccine (dated by TCRdb to the late 2010s). As for the study more broadly: The study used deep quantitative T cell receptor repertoire profiling to track responses to a trivalent subunit inactivated influenza vaccine. The investigation overall reported the following: According to the authors, only a limited number of new T cells may be recruited by each seasonal influenza vaccination.

Library generation was performed with RT-PCR. TCRdb lists the instrument as Illumina HiSeq 2500. TCRdb passed the public sequencing reads through fastp at Q25 and MiXCR, retaining productive beta sequences. Rows matching on CDR3 protein sequence are summarized as one entry with the most common DNA and genes. The sample includes just under 550,000 distinct CDR3 sequences, with less than 25% observed a single time. Of the sample, 2.5% to 3% is held by the ten largest clones. The data also belong to a second study, concerning T cells expressing NK-cell markers. That second publication adds: The TCR beta cDNA libraries were made using 5'RACE template switching, a step that added both a universal primer site and unique molecular identifiers. TCR beta-chain repertoires were profiled in sorted CD3+CD56+NKG2C+, CD3+CD56+NKG2C- and CD3+CD56-NKG2C+ T-cell subsets from several donors. Among the eight sequenced donors, only one was HCMV-seronegative, while the other seven were HCMV-seropositive. In several experiments an anti-gammadeltaTCR antibody was added to restrict sorting to alphabetaTCR-expressing T cells. For roughly six donors, the dominant CD3+CD56+NKG2C+ clonotypes were among the top 10 CD8+ clonotypes and accounted for roughly 1.0-8% of CD8+ T cells. Those dominant clonotypes were again the most abundant among CD3+CD56-NKG2C+ cells in a few donors, at about 25-65%. Whether the expanded NKG2C-expressing T cell clones were specific for HCMV antigens remained unclear. All eight donors whose samples were sequenced were randomly selected healthy volunteers, three of them men and five women. To determine HCMV serostatus, a commercial ELISA kit was used to detect HCMV-specific IgG in serum. Ficoll density gradient centrifugation was used to isolate peripheral blood mononuclear cells from blood. Using Miltenyi isolation kits, CD4+ and CD8+ T cells were isolated from PBMC through magnetic immunoseparation. Priming for cDNA synthesis came from the TCR beta constant segment, and two successive PCR amplification steps followed. The libraries were sequenced on Illumina HiSeq 2000/2500, MiSeq or NextSeq, producing 2 x 150 bp reads. Reads were demultiplexed and grouped by UMI with MIGEC, and clonotypes were assembled and quantified with MiTCR. To exclude erroneous sequences, any TCR cDNA sequence not supported by at least two reads was discarded. Downstream repertoire analysis used the tcR package, and clonotypes were matched across fractions by CDR3 nucleotide sequence plus V segment. VDJmatch was used to annotate antigen specificity against VDJdb, with one amino acid substitution in CDR3 allowed.

The V and J segments used are TRBV24-1 and TRBJ2-1; the D gene identity is not certain. Material: CD4+ T cells sorted from PBMCs, obtained approximately 13 days after vaccination. The receptor was derived from a man in his fifties or sixties who received an inactivated influenza vaccine. Donor details come from another sample of the same person, matched by shared clones. The DNA reads as follows: TGTGCCACCAGTGATTTTTGGAATGAGCAGTTCTTC. This yields the protein CATSDFWNEQFF.